The text below deals with one T cell receptor (beta chain). The data derive from a study of shared T cell receptors in the human thymus. The germline CDR1 and CDR2 sequences are MNHNS and SASEGT. This CDR3 is built from 13 residues. V dropped 3 bases and J dropped 3 bases, with 8 bases sitting between them. Sequencing used immunoSEQ multiplex PCR; TCRdb keeps in-frame clones, though not all of them. This sample yields 700,000 or so clones, of which 80% to 90% are seen a single time; roughly 0.01% belongs to the top ten. A further study also used this sample, focusing on human thymus T cells. That source notes: Resections were taken during corrective heart surgery, and the thymus tissue came from these. What appeared biased in thymic and blood repertoires was the usage of V and J genes. There were highly overlapping thymic repertoires among unrelated individuals, as related research reported.

Sequenced material: thymocytes. V gene TRBV6-1 combines with J gene TRBJ1-1; D perhaps matches TRBD1 (6 bases). This receptor was obtained from a girl in the first two years of life with a congenital heart defect. CDR3 coding DNA: TGTGCCAGCAGTGAGGACAGCGACACTGAAGCTTTCTTT. The encoded protein is CASSEDSDTEAFF.